The 18 T cell receptor beta chains below were found in one sample sequenced in a study of molecular identifiers for immune sequencing clone quantification. TCRdb independently ran MiXCR on the PCR reads; one entry per CDR3 protein. The sample has over 85,000 distinct CDR3 sequences; around 30% are singletons. Sequencing was carried out using naive CD8+ T cells from blood, with Jurkat cell RNA spiked in. Subset of the sample: FACS-sorted CD8+CD4-CCR7+CD45RA+ naive T cells. These receptor sequences come from a human donor in good health. Some libraries in this study had Jurkat cell RNA spiked in.

Regarding this clonotype: Likely a read error: the CDR3 ends without its conserved phenylalanine or tryptophan. This chain uses TRBV7-9 with TRBJ2-3; D gene ambiguous. Trimming pared 1 base from V and 9 bases from J, leaving 20 bases between. The length of the CDR3 is 16 residues. The germline V gene encodes CDR1 SEHNR and CDR2 FQNEAQ (reference sequence). The CDR3 loop reads CASSLVGYGELKTQYL. CDR3 DNA sequence: TGTGCCAGCAGCTTAGTAGGCTACGGCGAGCTCAAAACGCAGTATCTT.

This clonotype was observed at least ten times. The rearrangement joins TRBV28 to TRBJ2-7; 7 bases are a match to TRBD2. V was clipped by 3 bases and J by 0 bases; unmatched bases: 14. The CDR3 is 18 amino acids. Germline CDR1 MDHEN, CDR2 SYDVKM. DNA of the CDR3: TGTGCCAGCAGTTTCCCCCCTAACCTAGCGGATTACTCCTACGAGCAGTACTTC. Its protein product is CASSFPPNLADYSYEQYF.

Details on this clonotype: This may be a read error: a much more frequent sequence differs by one nucleotide. This chain uses TRBV28 with TRBJ1-4; no clear D gene. Germline lookup yields CDR1 MDHEN and CDR2 SYDVKM. V was clipped by 7 bases and J by 5 bases, with 14 bases between them. The CDR3 totals 14 residues. The CDR3 DNA reads as TGTGCCAGCACCGTGGCGGGGTCCAATGAAAAACTGTTTTTT. This translates into CASTVAGSNEKLFF.

This clonotype has a single count. Just one base apart from a much larger clone, this may be a read error. V is TRBV28 and J is TRBJ1-1; D is possibly TRBD1 (6 bases). CDR1 MDHEN and CDR2 SYDVKM come from the germline V gene. The CDR3 sequence is 15 residues long. The CDR3 DNA follows: TGTGCCAGCACCCACACGCCGACAGGAGGAACTGAAGCTTCCTTT. Translating gives CASTHTPTGGTEASF.

Of note for this clonotype: A read error may produce the germline difference seen at one junction end. The gene calls are TRBV7-9 and TRBJ2-7, with a weak D call TRBD1 (6 bases). CDR1 is SEHNR and CDR2 is FQNEAQ in the germline V gene (reference sequence). The CDR3 consists of 14 residues. The CDR3 DNA reads as TGTGCCAGCAGCTCAGGACAGAGCTACTACGAGCAGTGCTTC. The encoded protein is CASSSGQSYYEQCF.

This clonotype showed up many times. The chain is built from TRBV28 and TRBJ2-3; TRBD2 matches at 8 bases. Germline V gene sequence: CDR1 MDHEN, CDR2 SYDVKM. This CDR3 spans 16 amino acids. With V trimmed by 4 bases and J by 0 bases, 6 bases remained unmatched. CDR3 DNA: TGTGCCAGCAGTTCTGCCTTAGCGGGAAGCACAGATACGCAGTATTTT. It encodes CASSSALAGSTDTQYF.

In this sample, this clonotype turned up a few times. This chain joins TRBV6-6 and TRBJ2-7; D unresolved. The CDR3 contains 15 residues. Trimming pared 2 bases from V and 0 bases from J, leaving 11 bases between. Germline assignment: CDR1 MNHNY and CDR2 SVGAGI (reference sequence). CDR3 coding DNA: TGTGCCAGCAGTTACCGCTTTGACACCTCCTACGAGCAGTACTTC. Encoded protein: CASSYRFDTSYEQYF.

This chain uses TRBV7-6 with TRBJ2-1; D tentatively reads TRBD1 or TRBD2 (5 bases each). There are 15 residues in the CDR3. The ends were cut back, 4 bases at V and 6 bases at J, with 16 bases in the middle. CDR1 and CDR2 from the germline V gene are SGHVS and FNYEAQ. This CDR3 is CASSSGTQAFNEQFF. Written as DNA, the CDR3 is TGTGCCAGCAGCTCCGGGACCCAAGCATTCAATGAGCAGTTCTTC. Complete variable domain (other parts from reference TRBV7-6 and TRBJ2-1): GAGVSQSPRYKVTKRGQDVALRCDPISGHVSLYWYRQALGQGPEFLTYFNYEAQQDKSGLPNDRFSAERPEGSISTLTIQRTEQRDSAMYRCASSSGTQAFNEQFFGPGTRLTVL.

With regard to this clonotype: This CDR3 fails to terminate in the conserved phenylalanine or tryptophan, so it likely reflects a read error. The chain uses TRBV5-1 and TRBJ2-5; 12 nucleotides align to TRBD1. Looked up from germline, CDR1 is SGHRS and CDR2 is YFSETQ. This CDR3 spans 15 amino acids. V was pared by 4 bases and J by 5 bases, with 6 bases of the junction left unmatched. CDR3 sequence: CASSERDRGLETQYS. Here the CDR3 DNA reads TGCGCCAGCAGCGAAAGGGACAGGGGGCTGGAGACCCAGTACTCC.

Only one count was recorded for this clonotype. The genes are TRBV12-3 or TRBV12-4 and TRBJ2-7; D is possibly TRBD1 (7 bases). The CDR3 covers 13 residues. Deletions cut 8 bases from V and 6 bases from J, with 17 bases between. The CDR3 DNA sequence: TGTGCCAGCGAGGGCAGGGGGACTCTCGAGCAGTACTTC. Amino acid sequence: CASEGRGTLEQYF.

This clonotype was found many times. V is TRBV9 and J is TRBJ2-7, with D hard to call. The CDR3 is made up of 13 amino acids. The V and J ends lost 0 bases and 3 bases respectively, with 7 bases between them. Germline V CDR1 and CDR2: SGDLS, YYNGEE. CDR3 DNA: TGTGCCAGCAGCGTAGCTGGTAACTACGAGCAGTACTTC. It translates to CASSVAGNYEQYF. Full variable domain (missing parts from reference TRBV9 and TRBJ2-7): DSGVTQTPKHLITATGQRVTLRCSPRSGDLSVYWYQQSLDQGLQFLIQYYNGEERAKGNILERFSAQQFPDLHSELNLSSLELGDSALYFCASSVAGNYEQYFGPGTRLTVT.

The genes are TRBV20-1 and TRBJ2-5; 7 bases are a match to TRBD2. This CDR3 region has 17 residues. The germline CDR1 and CDR2 sequences are DFQATT and SNEGSKA (reference sequence). After removal of 0 bases from V and 1 base from J, the junction contained 11 bases not matched to a gene. The DNA of the CDR3 is TGCAGTGCTAGAGAGGAGGCGACTAGCAGATTCCAAGAGACCCAGTACTTC. This gives the protein CSAREEATSRFQETQYF.

The chain employs TRBV7-9 and TRBJ2-7; D is undetermined. This CDR3 has 15 amino acids. Germline assignment: CDR1 SEHNR and CDR2 FQNEAQ (reference sequence). V was clipped by 5 bases and J by 2 bases, with 16 bases between them. The DNA of the CDR3 is TGTGCCAGCAGCCTGGGCTATACCTCCCCCTACGAGCAGTACTTC. This translates into CASSLGYTSPYEQYF.

As concerns this clonotype: Given a much more abundant clone one base away, this may be a read error. The genes are TRBV4-2 and TRBJ1-2; D may be TRBD1 (5 bases). The germline gives CDR1 LGHNA, CDR2 YNFKEQ. This CDR3 is built from 15 residues. Trimming took off 3 bases at V and 0 bases at J, with 11 bases between the two ends. The CDR3 spells CASSQEGPTNYGYTF. Written as DNA, the CDR3 is TGTGCCAGCAGCCAGGAGGGGCCGACTAACTATGGCTACACCTTC.

Only a few counts were recorded for this clonotype. The J gene is TRBJ1-2, the V gene TRBV29-1, with TRBD1 identical over 10 bases. Germline CDR1 and CDR2: SQVTM and ANQGSEA. Losses at the gene ends were 4 bases for V and 8 bases for J; bases not matched to a gene: 4. The CDR3 sequence is 12 residues long. CDR3 residues: CSVGQGALGYTF. CDR3 in DNA: TGCAGCGTTGGACAGGGGGCCTTGGGCTACACCTTC. The variable domain in full, completed from reference TRBV29-1 and TRBJ1-2, reads SAVISQKPSRDICQRGTSLTIQCQVDSQVTMMFWYRQQPGQSLTLIATANQGSEATYESGFVIDKFPISRPNLTFSTLTVSNMSPEDSSIYLCSVGQGALGYTFGSGTRLTVV.

The genes are TRBV29-1 and TRBJ1-6; D is possibly TRBD1 (6 bases). Trimming pared 4 bases from V and 11 bases from J, leaving 27 bases between. The germline V gene encodes CDR1 SQVTM and CDR2 ANQGSEA. The CDR3 sequence is 17 residues long. The CDR3 here is CSVALPGGAKLNPPLHF. The CDR3 DNA follows: TGCAGCGTTGCCCTACCGGGGGGGGCGAAGCTAAATCCACCCCTCCACTTT.

This chain connects TRBV12-3 or TRBV12-4 to TRBJ2-3, with unresolved D. This CDR3 has 15 residues. Between the trimmed V and J ends, which lost 6 bases and 1 base, there was a span of 14 bases. The CDR3 nucleotides are TGTGCCAGCAGCTACAGCGAGAAAGGCACAGATACGCAGTATTTT. Encoded protein: CASSYSEKGTDTQYF.

This clonotype has at least ten counts. The chain is built from TRBV7-9 and TRBJ2-2; D ambiguous. V lost 7 bases and J 5 bases, leaving 14 bases between the germline ends. There are 14 residues in the CDR3. Germline V gene sequence: CDR1 SEHNR, CDR2 FQNEAQ (reference sequence). The CDR3 DNA is TGTGCCAGCACCGAATTTAAGAGTACCGGGGAGCTGTTTTTT. Protein sequence: CASTEFKSTGELFF.